This T cell receptor (beta chain) was identified in a study of metastatic and nonmetastatic thyroid tumors. As for the study in general: The comparison covered peripheral blood and tumor or nodule tissue in malignant and benign thyroid patients. Study results and caveats: It was reportedly found that TCR beta diversity was significantly higher in malignant thyroid tumors than in benign nodules, a difference seen in both blood and tumor samples.

Trimming shortened V by 6 bases and J by 4 bases, and 7 bases separated the two germline ends. The CDR3 loop spans 11 amino acids. CDR1 is MNHEY, CDR2 SVGEGT, per germline. Until they underwent thyroid surgery, no patient had received any treatment. On this clone: Its specificity is not known.

Per the study methods: The study's classifier, a distant-metastasis tool for papillary thyroid cancer, was built using CDR3 differences across clinicopathological groups. TCRdb re-called clones from the PCR reads using MiXCR. The V and J calls were determined by TCRdb, not by the authors. This sample has more than 40,000 clones, with 3.2% found just once. The specimen sequenced was blood. The sequence was obtained from a female donor with papillary thyroid cancer or a benign thyroid nodule (not recorded which). Some clones in this sample may be carry-over from other donors' samples. The chain links TRBV6-2 or TRBV6-3 to TRBJ2-7; no firm D call. This CDR3 reads CASSPRYEQYF. DNA for the CDR3: TGTGCCAGCAGCCCGCGGTACGAGCAGTACTTC.